Listed below are T cell receptor beta chains from one sample, sequenced in a study of OX40 agonist ivuxolimab in advanced cancers. Libraries were prepared by immunoSEQ multiplex PCR; TCRdb keeps only in-frame clonotypes and omits some of them. The profile shows about 69,000 clones, around 90% of them singletons. The sample consisted of CD4+ or CD8+ T cells sorted from blood, taken in a trial of the OX40 agonist ivuxolimab. All receptors derive from an adult with an advanced solid tumor such as melanoma, head and neck, liver or kidney cancer. The CDR3 runs from the conserved cysteine through the conserved F or W. Each record gives: clone size, D gene, V gene, J gene, CDR3 DNA, CDR3 protein. D genes are given only for firm matches. Rows give clone size only sometimes, using once, few, many, or a class for an expanded clone.

NA	TRBD2	TRBV4-1	TRBJ2-1	TGCGCCAGCAGCCAGGGGCTAGCGGGTGCCTACAATGAGCAGTTCTTC	CASSQGLAGAYNEQFF
NA	NA	TRBV6-6	TRBJ2-1	TGTGCCAGCTCTGGTGGTCTAGACTTCAACAATGAGCAGTTCTTC	CASSGGLDFNNEQFF
NA	TRBD2	TRBV4-2	TRBJ2-1	TGTGCCAGCAGCCTAGCGGGAGCGGGTAATGAGCAGTTCTTC	CASSLAGAGNEQFF
once	NA	TRBV5-1	TRBJ2-1	TGCGCCAGCAGCTTGGCCGGGACTGGTGCTAATGAGCAGTTCTTC	CASSLAGTGANEQFF
NA	NA	TRBV10-3	TRBJ2-1	TGTGCTATTAAAGGCGGGAAAGACTACAATGAGCAGTTCTTC	CAIKGGKDYNEQFF
NA	TRBD1	TRBV27	TRBJ1-2	TGTGCCACCGCGATTTCAGCAGGGGGTTCTGGCTACACCTTC	CATAISAGGSGYTF
NA	NA	TRBV7-8	TRBJ1-3	TGTGCCAGCAGCTTATGGGGGGCTGGAAACACCATATATTTT	CASSLWGAGNTIYF
NA	NA	TRBV7-2	TRBJ2-7	TGTGCCAGCAGCTCTCAGGGTTACGAGCAGTACTTC	CASSSQGYEQYF
NA	TRBD1	TRBV2	TRBJ2-1	TGTGCCAGCAGCGATACAAGAAGGGACAGGGGGTATGAGCAGTTCTTC	CASSDTRRDRGYEQFF
NA	NA	TRBV6-5	TRBJ2-3	TGTGCCAGCAGTTACCAGGAGGGGGCCGATACGCAGTATTTT	CASSYQEGADTQYF
NA	NA	TRBV18	TRBJ2-1	TGTGCCAGCTCATCAGGACTAACCAATGAGCAGTTCTTC	CASSSGLTNEQFF
NA	NA	TRBV5-1	TRBJ2-5	TGCGCCAGCAGCGACCCGAAGGGGGTGGAGACCCAGTACTTC	CASSDPKGVETQYF
NA	NA	TRBV10-3	TRBJ2-6	TGTGCCATCAGTGAGACAGGAAAGACCAGCTCTGGGGCCAACGTCCTGACTTTC	CAISETGKTSSGANVLTF
NA	NA	TRBV7-9	TRBJ2-1	TGTGCCAGCAGCTTACTCTTTGGCGGTGAGCAGTTCTTC	CASSLLFGGEQFF
few	NA	TRBV25-1	TRBJ2-7	TGTGCCAGCAGTGAACTCCGGGAGCAGTACTTC	CASSELREQYF
NA	TRBD1	TRBV28	TRBJ2-7	TGTGCCAGCTACACCCCGGGGCAGGGGGCGAACGAGCAGTACTTC	CASYTPGQGANEQYF
NA	NA	TRBV9	TRBJ2-1	TGTGCCAGCAGCGTAGTTGCGGAACCCTACAATGAGCAGTTCTTC	CASSVVAEPYNEQFF
NA	NA	TRBV4-2	TRBJ2-7	TGTGCCAGCAGCTTGGTGCCAACGGATTACGAGCAGTACTTC	CASSLVPTDYEQYF
once	NA	TRBV7-9	TRBJ2-1	TGTGCCAGCAGCTTATCAGGGGGGCAGGGTGAGCAGTTCTTC	CASSLSGGQGEQFF
NA	NA	TRBV7-2	TRBJ2-1	TGTGCCAGCAGCTTATTCTCTCTCGATGAGCAGTTCTTC	CASSLFSLDEQFF
NA	NA	TRBV6-5	TRBJ2-7	TGTGCCAGCAAAAACAGGGGGGGGGCCTACGAGCAGTACTTC	CASKNRGGAYEQYF
NA	TRBD2	TRBV15	TRBJ2-1	TGTGCCACCAGCAGAGATTCGGGTGCGTCTAGCGGCAATGAGCAGTTCTTC	CATSRDSGASSGNEQFF
NA	NA	TRBV5-4	TRBJ2-3	TGTGCCAGCAGCTTGGCCAGGAGCACAGATACGCAGTATTTT	CASSLARSTDTQYF
NA	TRBD2	TRBV14	TRBJ2-4	TGTGCCAGCAGCCGCCAAGCTAGCGGAAACATTCAGTACTTC	CASSRQASGNIQYF
few	NA	TRBV19	TRBJ1-5	TGTGCCAGCACCTGGGCCCTGGTGGATCAGCCCCAGCATTTT	CASTWALVDQPQHF
NA	NA	TRBV5-4	TRBJ2-7	TGTGCCACCAGGGGGGCTTCGAGGTCTGATGAGCAGTACTTC	CATRGASRSDEQYF
NA	TRBD2	TRBV5-4	TRBJ2-2	TGTGCCAGCAGCGGCGTAAAGGCGGGAGGCGTCGGGGAGCTGTTTTTT	CASSGVKAGGVGELFF
NA	NA	TRBV2	TRBJ2-7	TGTGCCAGCATTAGGTACAGCCACTACGAGCAGTACTTC	CASIRYSHYEQYF
NA	NA	TRBV7-9	TRBJ2-7	TGTGCCAGCACCCCTAGATGGGACCGAGCGAACGAGCAGTACTTC	CASTPRWDRANEQYF
NA	NA	TRBV2	TRBJ2-7	TGTGCCAGCAGCGCCCATCCGGTCGGGGCAGGGGAGCAGTACTTC	CASSAHPVGAGEQYF
NA	NA	TRBV5-5	TRBJ1-2	TGTGCCAGCCGACGTGCACAGGGAGACTATGGCTACACCTTC	CASRRAQGDYGYTF
NA	NA	TRBV18	TRBJ1-1	TGTGCCAGCTCACCGAGGGGGGGGGAATTTCCTGAAGCTTTCTTT	CASSPRGGEFPEAFF
few	TRBD1	TRBV5-1	TRBJ1-1	TGCGCCAGCAGCTTGGGGACAGGGGGCACTGAAGCTTTCTTT	CASSLGTGGTEAFF
few	NA	TRBV6-5	TRBJ2-7	TGTGCCAGCAGTTCCACAGGACAGTTCTACTACGAGCAGTACTTC	CASSSTGQFYYEQYF
NA	TRBD1	TRBV5-1	TRBJ2-5	TGCGCCAGCAGCTTGGACCCGACAGGGGCTATGACCCAGTACTTC	CASSLDPTGAMTQYF
NA	TRBD1	TRBV7-2	TRBJ2-3	TGTGCCAGCAGCTTGGGACAGGGGAAAGCAGATACGCAGTATTTT	CASSLGQGKADTQYF
NA	NA	TRBV28	TRBJ2-7	TGTGGGTACGGTCCCTCCCGGCACGAGCAGTACTTC	CGYGPSRHEQYF
NA	NA	TRBV4-3	TRBJ2-3	TGCGCCAGCAGCCAAGAACGGAGCACAGATACGCAGTATTTT	CASSQERSTDTQYF
NA	TRBD1	TRBV11-1	TRBJ1-1	TGTGCCAGCAGCGTCGACAGGGATGAAGCTTTCTTT	CASSVDRDEAFF
NA	TRBD1	TRBV19	TRBJ2-1	TGTGCCAGTGACAGGGGGATCTACAATGAGCAGTTCTTC	CASDRGIYNEQFF
NA	TRBD1	TRBV9	TRBJ1-1	TGTGCCAGCAGCGGCCGACAGGGGCAACAAAACACTGAAGCTTTCTTT	CASSGRQGQQNTEAFF
NA	NA	TRBV7-3	TRBJ1-1	TGTGCCAGCAGCGAAAACGGGGGCGCAGTTTCTGAAGCTTTCTTT	CASSENGGAVSEAFF
NA	NA	TRBV28	TRBJ1-5	TGTGCCAGCACCCTGGGGGGGACACTTCGGCAGCCCCAGCATTTT	CASTLGGTLRQPQHF
medium-sized	NA	TRBV7-2	TRBJ2-7	TGTGCCAGCAGCTTAAGCCCGCACTACGAGCAGTACTTC	CASSLSPHYEQYF
NA	NA	TRBV7-2	TRBJ2-7	TGTGCCAGCAGCCGCAGGTCGGGGGACTACGAGCAGTACTTC	CASSRRSGDYEQYF